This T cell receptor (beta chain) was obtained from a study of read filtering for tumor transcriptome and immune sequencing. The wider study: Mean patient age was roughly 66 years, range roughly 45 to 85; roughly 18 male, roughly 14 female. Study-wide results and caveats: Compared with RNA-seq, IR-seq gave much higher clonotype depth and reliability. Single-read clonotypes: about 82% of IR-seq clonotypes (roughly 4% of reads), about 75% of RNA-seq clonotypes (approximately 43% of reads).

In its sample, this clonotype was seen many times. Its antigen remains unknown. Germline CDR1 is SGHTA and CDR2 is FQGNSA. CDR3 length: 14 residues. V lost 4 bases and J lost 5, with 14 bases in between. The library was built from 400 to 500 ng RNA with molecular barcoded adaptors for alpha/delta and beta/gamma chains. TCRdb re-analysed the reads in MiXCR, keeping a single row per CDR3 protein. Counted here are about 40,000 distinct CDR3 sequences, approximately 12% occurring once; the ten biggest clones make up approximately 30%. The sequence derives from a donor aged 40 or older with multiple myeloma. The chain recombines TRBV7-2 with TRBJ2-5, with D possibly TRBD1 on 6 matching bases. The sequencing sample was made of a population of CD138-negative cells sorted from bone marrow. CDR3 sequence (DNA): TGTGCCAGCAGCTCCGGCAGGGGCTGGGAGACCCAGTACTTC. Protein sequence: CASSSGRGWETQYF.